This record concerns one TCR beta chain sequence. The antigen is not known. The sort gate was single viable CD3+CD4+CD8-CD45RO+ cells for memory CD4+ T cells. This specimen comes from a study of memory CD4+ T cells and cytomegalovirus serostatus. Notes on the study in general: CMV serostatus prediction reached median AUC around 0.95, or 0.9 with US-trained model. Suggested: most of the CMV-linked TCR signature lies in CD4+ memory cells.

Germline CDR1 reads SGHRS; CDR2 reads YFSETQ. The CDR3 is made up of 15 amino acids. V shed 4 bases and J 4 bases; nucleotides not matched to a gene: 9. The table came from immunoSEQ multiplex PCR; TCRdb's copy has only in-frame clones and leaves some out. The data hold about 58,000 clones, with roughly 84% observed a single time. The source of this sequence is an adult in good health and CMV-seronegative. Some clones in this sample may be carry-over from other donors' samples. This chain links TRBV5-1 with TRBJ2-3, with TRBD2 identical over 7 bases. Input material: memory CD4+ T cells from blood. CDR3 protein: CASSGGGRGSDTQYF. The CDR3 DNA sequence: TGCGCCAGCAGCGGGGGAGGGAGAGGTTCAGATACGCAGTATTTT.